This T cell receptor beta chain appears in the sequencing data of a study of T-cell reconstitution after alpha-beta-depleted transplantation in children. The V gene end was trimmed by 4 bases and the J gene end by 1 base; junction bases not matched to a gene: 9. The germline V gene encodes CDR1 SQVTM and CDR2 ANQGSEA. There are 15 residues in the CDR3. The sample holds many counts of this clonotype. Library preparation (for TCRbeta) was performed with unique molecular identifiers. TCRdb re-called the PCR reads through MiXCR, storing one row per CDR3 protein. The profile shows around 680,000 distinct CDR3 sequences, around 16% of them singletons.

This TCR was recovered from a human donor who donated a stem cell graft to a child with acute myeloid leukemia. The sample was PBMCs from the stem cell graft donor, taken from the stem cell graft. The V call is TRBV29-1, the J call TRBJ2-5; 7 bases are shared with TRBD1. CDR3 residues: CSVGTDRAIQETQYF. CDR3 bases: TGCAGCGTTGGAACCGACAGGGCTATCCAAGAGACCCAGTACTTC.